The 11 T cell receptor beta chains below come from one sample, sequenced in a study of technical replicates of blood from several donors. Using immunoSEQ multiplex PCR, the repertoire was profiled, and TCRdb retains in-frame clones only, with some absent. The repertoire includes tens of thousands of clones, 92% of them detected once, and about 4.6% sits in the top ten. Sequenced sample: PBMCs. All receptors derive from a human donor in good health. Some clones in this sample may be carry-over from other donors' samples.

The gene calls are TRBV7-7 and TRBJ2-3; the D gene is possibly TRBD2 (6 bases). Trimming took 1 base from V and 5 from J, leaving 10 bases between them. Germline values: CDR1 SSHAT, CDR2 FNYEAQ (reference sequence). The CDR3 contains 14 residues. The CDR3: CASSLGGVGDTQYF. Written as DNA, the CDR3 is TGTGCCAGCAGCTTAGGGGGGGTCGGAGATACGCAGTATTTT. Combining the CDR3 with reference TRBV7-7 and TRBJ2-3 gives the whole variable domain GAGVSQSPRYKVTKRGQDVTLRCDPISSHATLYWYQQALGQGPEFLTYFNYEAQPDKSGLPSDRFSAERPEGSISTLTIQRTEQRDSAMYRCASSLGGVGDTQYFGPGTRLTVL.

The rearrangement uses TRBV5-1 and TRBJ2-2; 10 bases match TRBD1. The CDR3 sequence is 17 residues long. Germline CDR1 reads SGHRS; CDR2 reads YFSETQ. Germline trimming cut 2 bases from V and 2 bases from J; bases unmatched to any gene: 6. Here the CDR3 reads CASSLKRTGGNTGELFF. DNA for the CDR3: TGCGCCAGCAGCTTAAAAAGGACAGGGGGAAACACCGGGGAGCTGTTTTTT.

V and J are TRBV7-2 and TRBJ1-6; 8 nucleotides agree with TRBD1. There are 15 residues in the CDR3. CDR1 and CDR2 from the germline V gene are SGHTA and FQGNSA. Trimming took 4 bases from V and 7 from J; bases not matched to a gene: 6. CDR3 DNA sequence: TGTGCCAGCAGCTCCCGGACAGGGTACAATTCACCCCTCCACTTT. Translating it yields CASSSRTGYNSPLHF.

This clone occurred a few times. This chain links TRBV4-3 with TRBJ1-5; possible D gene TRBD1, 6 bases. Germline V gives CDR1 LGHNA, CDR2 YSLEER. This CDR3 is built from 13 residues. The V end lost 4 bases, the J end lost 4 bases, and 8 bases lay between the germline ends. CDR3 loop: CASSPDRNQPQHF. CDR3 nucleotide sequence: TGCGCCAGCAGCCCCGACAGGAATCAGCCCCAGCATTTT.

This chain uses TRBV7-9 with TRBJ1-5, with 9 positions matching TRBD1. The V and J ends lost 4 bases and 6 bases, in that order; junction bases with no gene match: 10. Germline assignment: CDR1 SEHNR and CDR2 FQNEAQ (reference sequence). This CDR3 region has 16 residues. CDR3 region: CASSSGGTGGGQPQHF. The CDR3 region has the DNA TGTGCCAGCAGCTCCGGGGGTACAGGGGGCGGTCAGCCCCAGCATTTT.

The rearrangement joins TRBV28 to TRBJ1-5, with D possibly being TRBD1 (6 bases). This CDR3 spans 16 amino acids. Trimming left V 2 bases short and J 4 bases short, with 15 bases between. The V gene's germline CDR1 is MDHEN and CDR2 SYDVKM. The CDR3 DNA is TGTGCCAGCAGTTTAAGAACAGGGCAGAGAAATCAGCCCCAGCATTTT. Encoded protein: CASSLRTGQRNQPQHF.

The DNA for the CDR3 is TGCGCCAGCAGCAACCGGGACAGGGGGCGTGGGGCCAACGTCCTGACTTTC. As protein: CASSNRDRGRGANVLTF. This sequence joins TRBV5-1 and TRBJ2-6; 12 nucleotides align to TRBD1. V trimming: 4 bases; J trimming: 3 bases; junction bases outside the gene matches: 5. In germline, CDR1 is SGHRS, CDR2 YFSETQ. There are 17 residues in the CDR3. Supplemented by reference TRBV5-1 and TRBJ2-6, the full variable domain reads KAGVTQTPRYLIKTRGQQVTLSCSPISGHRSVSWYQQTPGQGLQFLFEYFSETQRNKGNFPGRFSGRQFSNSRSEMNVSTLELGDSALYLCASSNRDRGRGANVLTFGAGSRLTVL.

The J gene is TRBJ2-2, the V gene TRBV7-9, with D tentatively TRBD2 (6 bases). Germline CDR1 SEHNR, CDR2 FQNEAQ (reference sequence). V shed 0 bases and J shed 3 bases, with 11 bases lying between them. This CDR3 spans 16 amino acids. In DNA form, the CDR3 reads TGTGCCAGCAGCTTAGCAATTTGGGGGGACACCGGGGAGCTGTTTTTT. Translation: CASSLAIWGDTGELFF.

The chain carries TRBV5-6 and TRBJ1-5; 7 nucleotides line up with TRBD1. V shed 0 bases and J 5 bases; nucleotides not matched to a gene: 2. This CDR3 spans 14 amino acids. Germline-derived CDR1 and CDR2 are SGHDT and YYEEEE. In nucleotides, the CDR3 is TGTGCCAGCAGCTTGGGACAGGGCCATCAGCCCCAGCATTTT. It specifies CASSLGQGHQPQHF.

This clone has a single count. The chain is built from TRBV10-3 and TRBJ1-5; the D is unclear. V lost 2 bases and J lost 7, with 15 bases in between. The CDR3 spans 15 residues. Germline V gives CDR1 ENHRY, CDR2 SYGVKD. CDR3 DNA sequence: TGTGCCATCAGTGAGCGGGCGGGGATAGAGCAGCCCCAGCATTTT. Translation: CAISERAGIEQPQHF.

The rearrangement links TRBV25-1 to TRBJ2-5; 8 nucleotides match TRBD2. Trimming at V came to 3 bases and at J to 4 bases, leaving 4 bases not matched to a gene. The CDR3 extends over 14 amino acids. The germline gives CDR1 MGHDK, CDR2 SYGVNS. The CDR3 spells CASSDPAGVETQYF. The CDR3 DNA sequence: TGTGCCAGCAGTGACCCAGCGGGGGTAGAGACCCAGTACTTC.